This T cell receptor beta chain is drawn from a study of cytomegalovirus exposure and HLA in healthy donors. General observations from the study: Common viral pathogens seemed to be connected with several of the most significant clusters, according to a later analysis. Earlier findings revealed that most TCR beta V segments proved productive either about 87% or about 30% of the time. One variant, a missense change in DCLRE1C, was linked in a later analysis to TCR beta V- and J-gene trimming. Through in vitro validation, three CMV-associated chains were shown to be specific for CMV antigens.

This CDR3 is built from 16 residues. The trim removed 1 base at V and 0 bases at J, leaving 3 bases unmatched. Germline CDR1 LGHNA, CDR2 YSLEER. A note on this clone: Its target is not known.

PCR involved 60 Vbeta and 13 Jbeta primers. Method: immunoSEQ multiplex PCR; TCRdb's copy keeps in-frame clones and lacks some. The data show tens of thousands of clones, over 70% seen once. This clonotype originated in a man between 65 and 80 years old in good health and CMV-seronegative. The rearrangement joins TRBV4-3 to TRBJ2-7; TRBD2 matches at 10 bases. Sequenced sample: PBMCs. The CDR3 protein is CASSQGLAGFSYEQYF. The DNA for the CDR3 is TGCGCCAGCAGCCAAGGACTAGCGGGCTTCTCCTACGAGCAGTACTTC.